This passage covers 10 T cell receptor beta chains from one sample sequenced in a study of T cell responses to AZD1222 COVID-19 vaccine. Profiling relied on immunoSEQ multiplex PCR, and the TCRdb table lists in-frame clones only, not all of them. The table includes about 130,000 clones, 80% to 95% detected once. Source: peripheral blood, taken 28 days after the second AZD1222 dose. These receptors all stem from an adult who received the AZD1222 COVID-19 vaccine.

The chain combines TRBV28 with TRBJ2-3, with 7 positions matching TRBD2. Germline-derived CDR1 and CDR2 are MDHEN and SYDVKM. The CDR3 consists of 15 residues. V shed 5 bases, J shed 5 bases, and the junction held 10 bases outside the gene matches. CDR3 sequence reads: CASSPQRGAVDTQYF. The CDR3 region has the DNA TGTGCCAGCAGTCCCCAGCGGGGAGCCGTAGATACGCAGTATTTT.

The rearrangement joins TRBV28 to TRBJ1-1; D remains ambiguous. Germline CDR1 and CDR2: MDHEN and SYDVKM. V gave up 3 bases and J gave up 2 bases, with 4 bases separating them. This CDR3 region has 12 residues. The CDR3 DNA reads TGTGCCAGCAGTTTTGAAAACACTGAAGCTTTCTTT. Protein sequence: CASSFENTEAFF.

V gene TRBV5-1 combines with J gene TRBJ2-5, with 7 bases matching TRBD2. Germline loops: CDR1 SGHRS, CDR2 YFSETQ. The CDR3 is 17 amino acids. V dropped 0 bases and J dropped 5; count of bases not matched to a gene: 13. The CDR3 sequence is CASSLVAGEAAGETQYF. The CDR3 coding sequence is TGCGCCAGCAGCTTGGTGGCGGGAGAGGCCGCGGGGGAGACCCAGTACTTC.

The rearrangement joins TRBV7-7 to TRBJ2-2; TRBD1 matches 8 bases. Looked up from germline, CDR1 is SSHAT and CDR2 is FNYEAQ (reference sequence). Trimming cost V 5 bases and J 6 bases; bases outside gene matches: 5. The CDR3 extends over 14 amino acids. The CDR3 DNA reads TGTGCCAGCAGCATCAGGACAGGGCCCGGGGAGCTGTTTTTT. Protein product: CASSIRTGPGELFF.

V usage is TRBV28 and J usage is TRBJ2-2; 7 bases align to TRBD2. CDR3 length equals 16 residues. Germline assignment: CDR1 MDHEN and CDR2 SYDVKM. With 6 bases clipped from V and 3 bases from J, the junction kept 10 bases outside the gene matches. In DNA, the CDR3 is TGTGCCAGCAGCCCCGACCTAGCGGTCTACACCGGGGAGCTGTTTTTT. Its translation: CASSPDLAVYTGELFF.

V and J are TRBV7-8 and TRBJ2-7, with D perhaps TRBD1 (5 bases). The CDR3 loop spans 15 amino acids. Germline V gene sequence: CDR1 SGHVS, CDR2 FQNEAQ. V lost 1 base, J lost 2 bases, and 12 bases lay in between. The CDR3 loop reads CASSLGAGITYEQYF. The CDR3 nucleotides are TGTGCCAGCAGCTTAGGGGCAGGGATAACCTACGAGCAGTACTTC.

CDR3: CAWRDPTGTNEKLFF. The CDR3 nucleotides are TGTGCCTGGAGGGACCCCACTGGGACTAATGAAAAACTGTTTTTT. The chain recombines TRBV30 with TRBJ1-4; no reliable D call. V shed 3 bases and J shed 2 bases, with 13 bases lying between them. Per the germline V gene, CDR1 is GTSNPN and CDR2 is SVGIG (reference sequence). The CDR3 runs 15 residues. Looking up the rest from reference TRBV30 and TRBJ1-4 gives the full variable domain: SQTIHQWPATLVQPVGSPLSLECTVEGTSNPNLYWYRQAAGRGLQLLFYSVGIGQISSEVPQNLSASRPQDRQFILSSKKLLLSDSGFYLCAWRDPTGTNEKLFFGSGTQLSVL.

The chain combines TRBV30 with TRBJ1-5; D gene ambiguous. Germline V gene sequence: CDR1 GTSNPN, CDR2 SVGIG (reference sequence). The CDR3 length is 14 residues. The V end was cut by 4 bases, the J end by 4 bases, with 14 bases between. DNA for the CDR3: TGTGCCTGGAAGGTTGGCAGCCCAAATCAGCCCCAGCATTTT. It specifies CAWKVGSPNQPQHF.

The chain couples TRBV7-8 to TRBJ1-2; a possible D gene is TRBD1 (5 bases). Trimming cost V 5 bases and J 4 bases, with 8 bases left between them. Germline V gives CDR1 SGHVS, CDR2 FQNEAQ. The CDR3 runs 12 residues. This CDR3 reads CASSLGTYGYTF. The CDR3, as DNA: TGTGCCAGCAGCCTCGGGACCTATGGCTACACCTTC.

The gene calls are TRBV5-1 and TRBJ1-6; D not resolved. The CDR3 spans 17 residues. The V end was cut by 3 bases, the J end by 0 bases, with 13 bases between. Germline V gene sequence: CDR1 SGHRS, CDR2 YFSETQ. The CDR3 is CASSSLTRSSYNSPLHF. CDR3 coding DNA: TGCGCCAGCAGCTCTCTAACGCGGAGCTCCTATAATTCACCCCTCCACTTT.